The present entry profiles one T cell receptor beta chain with its context. Its target antigen remains unknown. A much larger clone sits a single nucleotide away, making a read error possible. Receptors were amplified or captured by 5' RACE. TCRdb names Illumina HiSeq 2500 as the instrument used. A second about 7 to 11 cycle PCR used a sample-barcoded 5' primer and a J-beta primer mix. A template-switch 5' adaptor carrying 12 random nucleotides introduced a unique molecular identifier onto each TCR beta cDNA molecule. Each sample yielded at least 3 million CDR3-containing paired-end reads. All of the RNA was converted into first-strand cDNA using the Mint cDNA synthesis kit, with a TRBC-specific oligonucleotide serving as the primer. Following uracil-DNA glycosylase treatment, all cDNA underwent a first 18-cycle PCR with the universal primers M1SS and BC2_uni_R. In the source study's methods: Each sample was normalized by randomly selecting 1 million high-quality reads, each carrying a distinct molecular identifier. Instead of being binned into consensus sequences, reads with shared molecular identifiers were discarded. MiTCR, with a Q25 quality threshold and the strictest error-elimination algorithm, was used for CDR3 identification, clonotype clustering and error correction. A nonparametric unseen species model with Euler transformation was used to estimate a lower bound on total TCR beta diversity. TCRdb passed the public sequencing reads through fastp at Q25 and MiXCR, retaining productive beta sequences. Duplicate CDR3 protein sequences are folded into a single record with the most common DNA and genes. The V and J calls, along with clone size, are taken from TCRdb and not from the paper's own processing. This sample gives around 690,000 distinct CDR3 sequences in total; approximately 50% of them show up just once. The ten largest clonotypes hold 30% to 45% of the sample.

Donors were 39 systemically healthy Caucasian individuals from Russia aged roughly 6 to 95 years. Each donor gave roughly 9 milliliters of peripheral blood, drawn into EDTA-treated Vacutainer tubes. Ficoll-Paque density-gradient centrifugation was used to isolate PBMCs, with at least 6 million per sample. Total RNA, at least 6 micrograms per sample, was extracted from PBMCs with Trizol reagent. For every donor, flow cytometry on a PBMC aliquot measured the percentage of naive CD45RAhigh/CD27high T cells. The CDR3 spans 16 residues, from the cysteine through the phenylalanine. Only the CDR3 portion is preserved as DNA: 48 bases, with reading frame beginning at the first base. CDR1 and CDR2 were assigned from the germline V gene as SGHTA and FQGNSA. This specimen comes from a study of blood T cells in healthy people across ages (dated by TCRdb to the mid-2010s). At the level of the whole study: Template switching captured roughly one uniquely barcoded TCR beta cDNA molecule per two T cells in model experiments. Age-related changes in TCR beta repertoire diversity were measured in the study by deep sequencing normalized with unique cDNA molecular identifiers. The donors were divided into four age groups: young (average around 15 years), middle-aged (over 35), aged (approximately 64) and long-lived (around 80). To avoid experimental bias, donors of different ages were randomly spread across the sequencing lanes. The study analyzed two additional independent replicas of 1 million unique cDNA reads from the same blood draw for two donors, one aged 18 to 29 and one aged 80 or older.

Overall results and qualifications from the work: The long-lived group showed more naive CD4+ T cells, fewer expanded clones and increased TCR diversity than the aged group, suggesting age selection. Observed TCR beta diversity correlated strongly with the percentage of naive T cells measured by flow cytometry. Estimates of total diversity based on one million sequenced T cells were considered lower bounds and underestimates. The CMV infection status of donors was not known, potentially confounding age-related changes in expanded clonotypes. Conclusive comparison of naive and antigen-experienced compartments was prevented by the profiling of bulk unsorted PBMCs. As age increased, observed TCR beta diversity per million T cells dropped in a roughly linear way, and a significant reduction was already evident by age around 41.

This sequence uses TRBV7-2 and TRBJ2-1; the central 9 bases match TRBD2. This TCR was sampled from a man between 60 and 75 years old in good health. The sequenced sample was blood. The nucleotide sequence is TGTGCCAGCAGCTTGGGCGGGGGGGCCTCTTACAGTGAGCAGTTCTTC. Its protein reads: CASSLGGGASYSEQFF. This CDR3, with the reference TRBV7-2 and TRBJ2-1 proteins standing in past its ends, gives the full variable domain GAGVSQSPSNKVTEKGKDVELRCDPISGHTALYWYRQSLGQGLEFLIYFQGNSAPDKSGLPSDRFSAERTGGSVSTLTIQRTQQEDSAVYLCASSLGGGASYSEQFFGPGTRLTVL.